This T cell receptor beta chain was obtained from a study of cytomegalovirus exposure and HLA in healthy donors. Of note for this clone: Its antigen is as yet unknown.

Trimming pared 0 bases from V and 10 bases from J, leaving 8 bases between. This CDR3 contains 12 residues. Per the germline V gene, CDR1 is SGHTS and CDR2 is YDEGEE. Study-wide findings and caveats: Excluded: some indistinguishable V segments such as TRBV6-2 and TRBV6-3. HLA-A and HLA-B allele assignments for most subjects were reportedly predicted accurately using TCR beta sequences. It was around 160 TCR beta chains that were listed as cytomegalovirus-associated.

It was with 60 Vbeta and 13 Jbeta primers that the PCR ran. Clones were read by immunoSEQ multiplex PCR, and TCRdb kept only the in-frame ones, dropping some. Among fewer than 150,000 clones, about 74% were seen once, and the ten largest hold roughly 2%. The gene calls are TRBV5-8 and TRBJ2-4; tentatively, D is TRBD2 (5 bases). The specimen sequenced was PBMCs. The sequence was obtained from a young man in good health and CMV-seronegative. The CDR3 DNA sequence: TGTGCCAGCAGCTTGGTCGGGGAAATTCAGTACTTC. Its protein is CASSLVGEIQYF.